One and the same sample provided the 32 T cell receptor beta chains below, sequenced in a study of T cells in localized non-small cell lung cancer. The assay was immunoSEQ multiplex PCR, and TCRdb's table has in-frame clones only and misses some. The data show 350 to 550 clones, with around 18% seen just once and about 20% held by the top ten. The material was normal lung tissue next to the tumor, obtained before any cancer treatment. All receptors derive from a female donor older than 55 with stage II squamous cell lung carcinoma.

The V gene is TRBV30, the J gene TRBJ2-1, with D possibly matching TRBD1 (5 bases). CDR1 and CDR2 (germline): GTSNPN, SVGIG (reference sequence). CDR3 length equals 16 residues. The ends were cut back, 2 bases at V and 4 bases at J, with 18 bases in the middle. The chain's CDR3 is CAWSPEGADDYNEQFF. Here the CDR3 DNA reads TGTGCCTGGAGTCCCGAAGGGGCCGACGATTACAATGAGCAGTTCTTC.

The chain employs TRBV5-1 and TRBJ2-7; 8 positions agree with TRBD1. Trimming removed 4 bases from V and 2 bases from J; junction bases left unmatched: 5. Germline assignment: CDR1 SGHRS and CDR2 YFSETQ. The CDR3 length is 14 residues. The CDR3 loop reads CASSLRTGTYEQYF. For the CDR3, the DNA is TGCGCCAGCAGCCTGAGGACAGGGACCTACGAGCAGTACTTC.

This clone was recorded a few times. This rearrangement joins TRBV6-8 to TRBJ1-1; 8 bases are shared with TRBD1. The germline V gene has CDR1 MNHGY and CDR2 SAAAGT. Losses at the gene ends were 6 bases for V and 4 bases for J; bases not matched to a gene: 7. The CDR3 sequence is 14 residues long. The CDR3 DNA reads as TGTGCCAGCAGCCGACTTGGACAGGGCACTGAAGCTTTCTTT. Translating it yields CASSRLGQGTEAFF.

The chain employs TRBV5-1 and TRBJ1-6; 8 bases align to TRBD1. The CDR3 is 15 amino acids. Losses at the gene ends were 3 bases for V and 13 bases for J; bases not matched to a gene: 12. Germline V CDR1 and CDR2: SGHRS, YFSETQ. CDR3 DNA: TGCGCCAGCAGCTCAAGCGGACAGGGCCTTCAGCCCCTCCACTTT. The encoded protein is CASSSSGQGLQPLHF. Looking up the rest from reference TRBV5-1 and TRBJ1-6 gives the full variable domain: KAGVTQTPRYLIKTRGQQVTLSCSPISGHRSVSWYQQTPGQGLQFLFEYFSETQRNKGNFPGRFSGRQFSNSRSEMNVSTLELGDSALYLCASSSSGQGLQPLHFGNGTRLTVT.

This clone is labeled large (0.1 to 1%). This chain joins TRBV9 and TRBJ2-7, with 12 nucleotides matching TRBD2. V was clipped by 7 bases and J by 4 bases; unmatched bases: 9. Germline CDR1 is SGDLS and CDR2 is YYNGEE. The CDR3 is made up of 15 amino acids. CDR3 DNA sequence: TGTGCCAGCGGTCTAGCGGGGGGGCCTTGGTACGAGCAGTACTTC. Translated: CASGLAGGPWYEQYF.

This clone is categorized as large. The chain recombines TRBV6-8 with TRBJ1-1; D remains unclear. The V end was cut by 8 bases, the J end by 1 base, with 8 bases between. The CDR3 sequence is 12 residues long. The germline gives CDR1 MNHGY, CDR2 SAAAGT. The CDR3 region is CASQAWNTEAFF. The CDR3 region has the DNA TGTGCCAGCCAGGCCTGGAACACTGAAGCTTTCTTT.

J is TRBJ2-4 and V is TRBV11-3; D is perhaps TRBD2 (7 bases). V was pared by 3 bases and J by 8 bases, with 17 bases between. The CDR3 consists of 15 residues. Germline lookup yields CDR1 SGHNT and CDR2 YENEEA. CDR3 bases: TGTGCCAGCAGCTTTACCGGGGGGCCGTCGGACATTCAGTACTTC. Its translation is CASSFTGGPSDIQYF.

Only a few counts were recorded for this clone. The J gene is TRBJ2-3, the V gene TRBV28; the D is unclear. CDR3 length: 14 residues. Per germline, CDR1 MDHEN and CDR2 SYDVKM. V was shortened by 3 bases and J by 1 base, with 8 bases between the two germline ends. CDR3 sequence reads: CASSFLSGTDTQYF. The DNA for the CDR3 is TGTGCCAGCAGTTTTCTGTCGGGCACAGATACGCAGTATTTT.

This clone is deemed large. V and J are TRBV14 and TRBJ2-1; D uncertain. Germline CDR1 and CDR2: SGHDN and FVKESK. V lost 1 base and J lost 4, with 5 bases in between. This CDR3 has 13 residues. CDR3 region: CASSQVRYNEQFF. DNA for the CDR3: TGTGCCAGCAGCCAAGTCAGGTACAATGAGCAGTTCTTC.

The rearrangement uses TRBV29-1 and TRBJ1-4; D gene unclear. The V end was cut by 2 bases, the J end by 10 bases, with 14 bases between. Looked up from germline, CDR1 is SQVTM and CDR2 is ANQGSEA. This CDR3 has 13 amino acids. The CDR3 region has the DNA TGCAGCGTTGAATCCCCAGTCAAGCGAAAACTGTTTTTT. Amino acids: CSVESPVKRKLFF.

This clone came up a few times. CDR3 region: CASSLSSYEQYF. CDR3 nucleotides: TGTGCCAGCAGCCTCAGCTCCTACGAGCAGTACTTC. V usage is TRBV14 and J usage is TRBJ2-7; D is undetermined. Trimming left V 4 bases short and J 0 bases short, with 4 bases between. This CDR3 spans 12 amino acids. Germline lookup yields CDR1 SGHDN and CDR2 FVKESK.

The CDR3 DNA sequence: TGTGCCAGTAGTAGAGGTCTTCAGCCCCAGCATTTT. Protein product: CASSRGLQPQHF. The chain joins TRBV19 to TRBJ1-5; D unclear. The CDR3 runs to 12 residues. V lost 4 bases and J 6 bases, leaving 7 bases between the germline ends. Germline-derived CDR1 and CDR2 are LNHDA and SQIVND (reference sequence).

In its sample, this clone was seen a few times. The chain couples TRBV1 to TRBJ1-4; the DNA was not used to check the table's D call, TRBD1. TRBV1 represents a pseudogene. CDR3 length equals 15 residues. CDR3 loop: CASSQVGTVNEKLFF. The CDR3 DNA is TGCGCCAGCAGCCAAGTTGGAACAGTTAATGAAAAACTGTTTTTT.

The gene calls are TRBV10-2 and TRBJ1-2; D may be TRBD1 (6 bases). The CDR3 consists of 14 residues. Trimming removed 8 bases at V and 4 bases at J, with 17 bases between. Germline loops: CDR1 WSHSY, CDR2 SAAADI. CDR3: CASSSGAQLYGYTF. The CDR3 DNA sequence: TGCGCCAGCTCGTCGGGGGCGCAGCTCTATGGCTACACCTTC.

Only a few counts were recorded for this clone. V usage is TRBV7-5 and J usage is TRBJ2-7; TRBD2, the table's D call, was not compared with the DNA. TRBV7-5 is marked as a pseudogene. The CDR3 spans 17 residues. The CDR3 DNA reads TGTGCCAGCAGCTTAGCCGGCTTCGCGGGGGGGCCTGGGGAGCAGTACTTC. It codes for CASSLAGFAGGPGEQYF.

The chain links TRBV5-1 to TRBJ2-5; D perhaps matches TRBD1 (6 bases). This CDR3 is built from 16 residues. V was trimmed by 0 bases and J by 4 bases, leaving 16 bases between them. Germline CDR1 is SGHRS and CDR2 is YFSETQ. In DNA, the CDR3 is TGCGCCAGCAGCTTGGTTAGGGCAGGGGATGGAGAGACCCAGTACTTC. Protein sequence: CASSLVRAGDGETQYF.

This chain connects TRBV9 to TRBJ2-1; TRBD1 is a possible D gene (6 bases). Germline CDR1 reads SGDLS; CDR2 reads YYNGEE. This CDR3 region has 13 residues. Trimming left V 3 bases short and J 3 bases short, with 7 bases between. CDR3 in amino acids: CASSEGDYNEQFF. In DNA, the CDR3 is TGTGCCAGCAGCGAGGGGGACTACAATGAGCAGTTCTTC.

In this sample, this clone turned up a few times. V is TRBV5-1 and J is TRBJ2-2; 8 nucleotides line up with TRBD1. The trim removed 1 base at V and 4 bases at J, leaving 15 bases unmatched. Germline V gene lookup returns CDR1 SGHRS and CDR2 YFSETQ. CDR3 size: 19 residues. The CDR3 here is CASSLIIYRTGHSTGELFF. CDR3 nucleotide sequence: TGCGCCAGCAGCTTGATTATTTATCGGACAGGGCACTCCACCGGGGAGCTGTTTTTT.

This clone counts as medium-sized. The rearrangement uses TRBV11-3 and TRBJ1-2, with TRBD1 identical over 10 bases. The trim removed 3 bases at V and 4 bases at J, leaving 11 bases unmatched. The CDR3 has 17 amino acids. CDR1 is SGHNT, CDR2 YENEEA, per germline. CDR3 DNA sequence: TGTGCCAGCAGCTTGGAGGACAGGGGGTTTTGGGGCTATGGCTACACCTTC. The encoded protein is CASSLEDRGFWGYGYTF. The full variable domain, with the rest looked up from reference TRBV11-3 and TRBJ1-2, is EAGVVQSPRYKIIEKKQPVAFWCNPISGHNTLYWYLQNLGQGPELLIRYENEEAVDDSQLPKDRFSAERLKGVDSTLKIQPAELGDSAVYLCASSLEDRGFWGYGYTFGSGTRLTVV.

CDR3 in amino acids: CASSQAKGYEQYF. The CDR3 DNA reads as TGCGCCAGCAGCCAAGCGAAGGGTTACGAGCAGTACTTC. V is TRBV1 and J is TRBJ2-7. TRBV1 is recorded as a pseudogene. CDR3 length equals 13 residues.

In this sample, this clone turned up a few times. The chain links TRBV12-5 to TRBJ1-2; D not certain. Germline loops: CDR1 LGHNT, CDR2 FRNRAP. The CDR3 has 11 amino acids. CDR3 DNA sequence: TGTGGGTTGAGGGATTCGAATGGCTACACCTTC. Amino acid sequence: CGLRDSNGYTF.

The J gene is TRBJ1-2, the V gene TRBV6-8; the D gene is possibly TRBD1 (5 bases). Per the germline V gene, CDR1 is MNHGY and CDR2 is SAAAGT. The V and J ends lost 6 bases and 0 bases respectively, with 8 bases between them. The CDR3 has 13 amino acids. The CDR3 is CASRGRTNYGYTF. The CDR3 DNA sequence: TGTGCCAGCAGGGGACGGACTAACTATGGCTACACCTTC.

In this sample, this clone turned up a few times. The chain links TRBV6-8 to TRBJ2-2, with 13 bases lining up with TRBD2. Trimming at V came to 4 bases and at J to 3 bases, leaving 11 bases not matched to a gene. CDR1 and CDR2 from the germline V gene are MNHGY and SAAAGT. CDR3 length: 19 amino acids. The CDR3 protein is CASSWDTLAGGPDTGELFF. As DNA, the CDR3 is TGTGCCAGCAGTTGGGATACACTAGCGGGGGGGCCTGACACCGGGGAGCTGTTTTTT.

The CDR3 loop is CASSPPRETGELFF. The CDR3 DNA follows: TGCGCCAGCAGCCCGCCCCGGGAGACCGGGGAGCTGTTTTTT. The chain couples TRBV5-1 to TRBJ2-2; D perhaps matches TRBD2 (6 bases). Trimming cost V 4 bases and J 5 bases, with 12 bases left between them. Per germline, CDR1 SGHRS and CDR2 YFSETQ. CDR3 length: 14 amino acids.

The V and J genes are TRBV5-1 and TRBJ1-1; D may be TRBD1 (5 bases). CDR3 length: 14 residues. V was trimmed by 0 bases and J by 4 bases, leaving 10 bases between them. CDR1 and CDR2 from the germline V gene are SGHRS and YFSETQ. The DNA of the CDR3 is TGCGCCAGCAGCTTGGCAGGGAGGAGCACTGAAGCTTTCTTT. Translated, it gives CASSLAGRSTEAFF.

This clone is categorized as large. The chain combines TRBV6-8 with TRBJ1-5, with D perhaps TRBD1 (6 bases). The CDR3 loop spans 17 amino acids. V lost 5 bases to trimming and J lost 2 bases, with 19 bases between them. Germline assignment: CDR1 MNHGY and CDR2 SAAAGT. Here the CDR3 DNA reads TGTGCCAGCAGTCCGACACTACAGGGTGCGGGCAATCAGCCCCAGCATTTT. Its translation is CASSPTLQGAGNQPQHF.

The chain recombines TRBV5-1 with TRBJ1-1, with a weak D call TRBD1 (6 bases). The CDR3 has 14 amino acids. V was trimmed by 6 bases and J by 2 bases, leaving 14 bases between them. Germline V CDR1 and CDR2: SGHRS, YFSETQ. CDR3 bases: TGCGCCAGCAACCAGGGGACGGGAAACACTGAAGCTTTCTTT. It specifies CASNQGTGNTEAFF.

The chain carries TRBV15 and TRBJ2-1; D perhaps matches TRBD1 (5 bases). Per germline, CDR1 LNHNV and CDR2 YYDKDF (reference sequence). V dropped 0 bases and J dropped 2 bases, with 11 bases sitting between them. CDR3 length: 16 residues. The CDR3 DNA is TGTGCCACCAGCAGAGATGGTGGGGCCGCCTACAATGAGCAGTTCTTC. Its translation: CATSRDGGAAYNEQFF.

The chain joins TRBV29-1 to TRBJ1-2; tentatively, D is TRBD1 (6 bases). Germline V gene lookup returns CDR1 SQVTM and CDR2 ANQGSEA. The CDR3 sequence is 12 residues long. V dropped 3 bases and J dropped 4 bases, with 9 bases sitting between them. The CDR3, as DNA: TGCAGCGTTGAGGGGGGCCCCTATGGCTACACCTTC. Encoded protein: CSVEGGPYGYTF.

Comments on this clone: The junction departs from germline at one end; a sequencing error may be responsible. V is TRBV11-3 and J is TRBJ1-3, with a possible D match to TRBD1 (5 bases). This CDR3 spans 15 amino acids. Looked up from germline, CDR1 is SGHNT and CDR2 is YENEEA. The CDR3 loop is CASSSGQGIGNTIYF. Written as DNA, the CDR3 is TGTGCTAGCAGCTCGGGGCAGGGTATTGGAAACACCATATATTTT.

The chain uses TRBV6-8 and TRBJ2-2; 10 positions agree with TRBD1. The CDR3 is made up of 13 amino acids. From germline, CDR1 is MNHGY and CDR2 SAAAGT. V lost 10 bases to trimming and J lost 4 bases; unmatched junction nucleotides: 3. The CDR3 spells CAIGQGVTGELFF. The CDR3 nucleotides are TGTGCCATCGGACAGGGGGTCACCGGGGAGCTGTTTTTT.

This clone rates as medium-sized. In nucleotides, the CDR3 is TGTGCCAGCAGCTTGAGGGGGATCGGGCACTATGGCTACACCTTC. The encoded protein is CASSLRGIGHYGYTF. This chain uses TRBV11-3 with TRBJ1-2, with D possibly being TRBD1 (6 bases). Trimming shortened V by 3 bases and J by 3 bases, and 14 bases separated the two germline ends. Germline CDR1 SGHNT, CDR2 YENEEA. The CDR3 is 15 residues long.